This TCR beta chain comes out of a study of tumor and adjacent non-tumor tissue in lung cancer listed by TCRdb under 2018. With regard to the full study: Patients with adenocarcinoma (roughly 12), squamous cell carcinoma (2) and small cell lung cancer (1) were included in the cohort. Ages among the roughly 15 patients ranged from roughly 30 to 76 years, there were some 10 men and 5 women, and disease was at TNM stage I to III. Sequencing produced about 130,000,000 productive TCRbeta reads in total, an average of approximately 4.2 million reads per sample. The study compared bulk TCRbeta repertoires between lung tumor tissue and matched distant non-tumor lung tissue from about 14 lung cancer patients. A few dozen paired specimens, one tumor and one normal lung sample per patient, were profiled by TCRbeta CDR3 sequencing. Findings and caveats that apply to the study as a whole: A significantly larger cumulative share of the repertoire was made up by the top 100 clones in normal lung than in tumor tissue. Peripheral blood was not sequenced, so blood TCRbeta repertoires were not examined in the lung cancer patients of the study. TCR diversity was significantly higher in younger patients, and higher tumor TCR diversity was associated with shorter overall and disease-free survival. Only approximately 16 patients were included in the cohort, and the need for larger samples and more detailed clinical data was noted by the authors. Neither the sequencing platform nor unique molecular identifiers are named or mentioned anywhere in the methods. Tumor tissue showed significantly higher TCR diversity (inverse Simpson) than normal lung tissue, at around 450 vs 150 (P = 0.0075, Mann-Whitney U test).

RNA was isolated from bulk, unsorted tissue, and RNA quality was assessed with a NanoDrop ND-1000 and an Agilent 2100. The normal lung samples consisted of distant non-tumor tissue collected more than 3 cm from the tumor edge. Donors were newly diagnosed lung cancer patients admitted for thoracic surgery in China between August and November 2014, without prior chemotherapy. Patients with previous radiotherapy or chemotherapy, or with another concurrent cancer, were excluded from the study. Pieces of surgical tissue measuring roughly 1-2.2 cm3 were kept in RNAlater solution and held at -80 degrees C until needed. Receptors were amplified or captured by multiplex PCR. TCRdb records Illumina HiSeq 2500 as the sequencer. TCRbeta libraries were constructed through three rounds of nested PCR with primers (Table S4) according to protocols modified from ARM-PCR. Before sequencing, PCR products of 200-500 bp were cut from the gel and purified using the QIAquick gel extraction kit. The original pipeline was this. Reads were cleaned with Trimmomatic, merged with FLASH into complete CDR3 sequences, and assigned to V(D)J germline segments with MiTCR. Clonal diversity was computed as the inverse Simpson's index with VDJtools. In-frame sequences lacking a premature stop codon were counted as productive reads. TCRdb reworked the public reads: Q25 trimming with fastp, MiXCR clone assembly, productive beta chains retained. Every distinct CDR3 protein forms one entry, paired with its most common genes and DNA. The V and J calls shown here were made by TCRdb, not taken from the authors' results. The sample has fewer than 75,000 distinct CDR3 sequences on record, 76% of them singletons. Around 45% of the sample goes to the ten largest clones.

The V and J ends are trimmed by 10 bases and 1 base, leaving 20 bases between them. The CDR3 covers 15 residues, taking in both the cysteine and the phenylalanine. The only DNA kept is the CDR3, 45 bases in frame from the first base. The germline V gene sets CDR1 to WSHSY and CDR2 to SAAADI. Concerning this clonotype: Its antigen remains undetermined. No base-level quality is on record; no much larger clone is a single base apart.

The material sequenced was distant non-tumor lung tissue. Recombination joined TRBV10-2 with TRBJ2-7, and TRBD1 may be the D gene, going by 6 matching bases. This TCR came from a man aged 60-69 years with non-small cell lung cancer. The bases are TGCGCCAACGCCCACGGCAGGGGCCCTTCCTACGAGCAGTACTTC. It is translated as CANAHGRGPSYEQYF.